These 4 T cell receptor beta chains originate from one sample sequenced in a study of radiotherapy plus CTLA-4 blockade in lung cancer. TCRdb's table, derived via immunoSEQ multiplex PCR, lists solely in-frame clones and lacks some. The table shows 70,000 to 100,000 clones, with around 88% occurring only once. This sample comprised peripheral blood, obtained from a patient treated with radiotherapy plus ipilimumab. These receptors were obtained from a human donor with non-small cell lung cancer who had a partial response to radiotherapy plus ipilimumab.

This clone was found once. The gene calls are TRBV9 and TRBJ1-1, with a weak D call TRBD1 (6 bases). V lost 4 bases, J lost 9 bases, and 16 bases lay in between. Germline assignment: CDR1 SGDLS and CDR2 YYNGEE. The CDR3 has 13 residues. The CDR3 protein is CASSREVRGQAFF. The CDR3 DNA sequence: TGTGCCAGCAGCCGAGAGGTCAGGGGACAAGCTTTCTTT.

The V call is TRBV7-2, the J call TRBJ1-5; D gene ambiguous. Germline loops: CDR1 SGHTA, CDR2 FQGNSA. The CDR3 covers 15 residues. Trimming took off 1 base at V and 10 bases at J, with 17 bases between the two ends. DNA for the CDR3: TGTGCCAGCAGCTTAGTATATTTCGTAGGTAGCCCCCAGCATTTT. Translating gives CASSLVYFVGSPQHF. Full variable domain (outside the CDR3, taken from reference TRBV7-2 and TRBJ1-5): GAGVSQSPSNKVTEKGKDVELRCDPISGHTALYWYRQSLGQGLEFLIYFQGNSAPDKSGLPSDRFSAERTGGSVSTLTIQRTQQEDSAVYLCASSLVYFVGSPQHFGDGTRLSIL.

A few counts support this clone. The chain couples TRBV10-3 to TRBJ1-2, with TRBD1 as a possible D gene (6 bases). The CDR3 sequence is 16 residues long. Germline V lookup: CDR1 ENHRY, CDR2 SYGVKD. V was trimmed by 7 bases and J by 4 bases, leaving 22 bases between them. CDR3 nucleotide sequence: TGTGCCATCAATACGGGAGGGGGTAATGGGGTCTATGGCTACACCTTC. As protein: CAINTGGGNGVYGYTF.

The rearrangement joins TRBV6-6 to TRBJ1-1, with D possibly being TRBD1 (6 bases). This CDR3 has 13 amino acids. Per the germline V gene, CDR1 is MNHNY and CDR2 is SVGAGI (reference sequence). V lost 0 bases and J 4 bases, leaving 6 bases between the germline ends. The CDR3: CASSYSRGTEAFF. CDR3 DNA: TGTGCCAGCAGTTACTCCAGGGGCACTGAAGCTTTCTTT.